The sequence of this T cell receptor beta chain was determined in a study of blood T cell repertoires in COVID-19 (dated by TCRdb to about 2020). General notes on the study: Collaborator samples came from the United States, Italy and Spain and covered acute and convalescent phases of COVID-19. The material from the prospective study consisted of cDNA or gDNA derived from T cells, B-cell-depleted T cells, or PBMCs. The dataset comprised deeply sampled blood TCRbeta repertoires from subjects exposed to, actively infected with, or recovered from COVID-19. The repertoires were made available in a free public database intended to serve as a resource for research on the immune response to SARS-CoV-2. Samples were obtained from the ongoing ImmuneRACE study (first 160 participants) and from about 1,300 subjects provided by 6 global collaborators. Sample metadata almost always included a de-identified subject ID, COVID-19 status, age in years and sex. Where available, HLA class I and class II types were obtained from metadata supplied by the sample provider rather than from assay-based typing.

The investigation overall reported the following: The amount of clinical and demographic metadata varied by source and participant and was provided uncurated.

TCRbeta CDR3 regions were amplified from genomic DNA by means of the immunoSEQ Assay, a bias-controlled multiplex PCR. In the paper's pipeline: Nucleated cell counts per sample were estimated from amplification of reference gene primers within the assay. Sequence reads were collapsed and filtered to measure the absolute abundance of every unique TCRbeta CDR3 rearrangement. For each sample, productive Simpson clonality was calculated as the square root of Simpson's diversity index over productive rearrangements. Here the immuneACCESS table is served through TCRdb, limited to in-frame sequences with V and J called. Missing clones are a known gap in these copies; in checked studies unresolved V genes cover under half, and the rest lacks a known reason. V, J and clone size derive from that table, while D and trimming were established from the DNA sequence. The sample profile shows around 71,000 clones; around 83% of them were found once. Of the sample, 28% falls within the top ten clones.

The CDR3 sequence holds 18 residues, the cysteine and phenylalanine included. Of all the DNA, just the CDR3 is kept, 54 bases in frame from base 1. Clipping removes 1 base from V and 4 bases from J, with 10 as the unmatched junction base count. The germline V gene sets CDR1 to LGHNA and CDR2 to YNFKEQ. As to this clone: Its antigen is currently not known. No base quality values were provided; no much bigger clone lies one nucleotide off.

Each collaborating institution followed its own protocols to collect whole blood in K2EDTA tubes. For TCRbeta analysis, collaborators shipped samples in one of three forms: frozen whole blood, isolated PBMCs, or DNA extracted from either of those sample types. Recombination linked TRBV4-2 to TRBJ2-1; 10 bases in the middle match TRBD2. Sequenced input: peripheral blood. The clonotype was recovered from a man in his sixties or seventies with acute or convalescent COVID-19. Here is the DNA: TGTGCCAGCAGCCAAGTACCGTTAACTAGCGGGGATTACAATGAGCAGTTCTTC. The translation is CASSQVPLTSGDYNEQFF.